This T cell receptor beta chain was recovered during a study of blood T cell repertoires in COVID-19. Study as a whole: Specimens from acute and convalescent COVID-19 originated in the United States, Italy and Spain. In each case, the material was cDNA or gDNA derived from T cells, B-cell-depleted T cells, or PBMCs.

In the original processing: Amplifying reference gene primers gave estimates of nucleated cell counts. Libraries were prepared by immunoSEQ multiplex PCR; TCRdb keeps only in-frame clonotypes and omits some of them. D and trimming were read from the DNA, whereas the V and J calls and clone size are those reported in that table. The repertoire consists of fewer than 250,000 clones, with 70% to 80% occurring once and the leading ten covering around 12%. The CDR3 has 13 residues. Trimming left V 3 bases short and J 5 bases short, with 10 bases between. Germline loops: CDR1 SGHRS, CDR2 YFSETQ. Input material: peripheral blood. The chain uses TRBV5-1 and TRBJ2-3; D might be TRBD1 (6 bases). The clonotype was recovered from a woman between 45 and 60 years old with acute or convalescent COVID-19. CDR3 DNA: TGCGCCAGCAGCTGGACAGTGGGAGATACGCAGTATTTT. Translated: CASSWTVGDTQYF.